These T cell receptor beta chains were read from a single sample in a study of T cell responses to AZD1222 COVID-19 vaccine. Assay used: immunoSEQ multiplex PCR; TCRdb lists only in-frame clones, some missing. The sample has 100,000 or so clones; about 82% are singletons. The sample in question was peripheral blood, obtained on day 0 of AZD1222 vaccination. Receptors originate from an adult in good health. Each CDR3 is given with its conserved first and last residue. Fields, in order: J gene, V gene, D gene, clone size, CDR3 DNA, CDR3 protein. The D gene is left open where the match is weak. The size of a clone is reported for some rows only, either as once, few or many, or as a class for expanded clones.

>TRBJ1-4|TRBV30|.|.
TGTGCCTGGAGTGTACAGCGAGAAAAACTGTTTTTT
CAWSVQREKLFF
>TRBJ2-5|TRBV14|.|.
TGTGCCAGCAGCCAGAGACCCGGGCTCCAAGAGACCCAGTACTTC
CASSQRPGLQETQYF
>TRBJ2-1|TRBV28|TRBD2|once
TGTGCCAGCAGTTTACTGGGACTATTATACAATGAGCAGTTCTTC
CASSLLGLLYNEQFF
>TRBJ1-1|TRBV7-2|.|.
TGTGCCAGCAGCTTAGTAGGGGGACTCACTGAAGCTTTCTTT
CASSLVGGLTEAFF
>TRBJ1-1|TRBV3-1/TRBV3-2|TRBD1|.
TGTGCCAGCAGCCCGTACAGGGGGGTCACTGAAGCTTTCTTT
CASSPYRGVTEAFF
>TRBJ2-2|TRBV12-3/TRBV12-4|.|.
TGTGCCAGCAGTTTCCTAAGTATCGGGGAGCTGTTTTTT
CASSFLSIGELFF
>TRBJ1-3|TRBV13|TRBD1|.
TGTGCCAGCAGCGGAGGACAGGGGGAAGACGAGGCGTCTGGAAACACCATATATTTT
CASSGGQGEDEASGNTIYF
>TRBJ2-2|TRBV7-2|TRBD2|.
TGTGCCAGCAGCTTAGAGTGGGACTACCGATCAAACACCGGGGAGCTGTTTTTT
CASSLEWDYRSNTGELFF
>TRBJ1-1|TRBV5-1|TRBD1|.
TGCGCCAGTTCTACAGGGGTACTTAACACTGAAGCTTTCTTT
CASSTGVLNTEAFF
>TRBJ1-4|TRBV5-1|.|.
TGCGCCAGCAGCTTCAATTTAGGTCCTAATGAAAAACTGTTTTTT
CASSFNLGPNEKLFF
>TRBJ1-4|TRBV19|.|.
TGTGCCAGTAGTATCCAGGTGGGGGCTCAGGAAAAACTGTTTTTT
CASSIQVGAQEKLFF
>TRBJ2-5|TRBV19|TRBD2|.
TGTGCCAGTAGCCGCGGAGGGACTAGCGGGATCCAAGAGACCCAGTACTTC
CASSRGGTSGIQETQYF
>TRBJ1-4|TRBV2|TRBD1|few
TGTGCCAGCAGTGAGGACAGGGATAATGAAAAACTGTTTTTT
CASSEDRDNEKLFF
>TRBJ1-1|TRBV7-9|.|once
TGTGCCAGCAGCTTGGAAGGACTTTTGAACACTGAAGCTTTCTTT
CASSLEGLLNTEAFF
>TRBJ2-7|TRBV5-5|.|.
TGTGCCAGCAGCTTGGAGGGGGGAGGCTACGAGCAGTACTTC
CASSLEGGGYEQYF